In its sample, the clone carrying this TCR beta chain ranks as large. Its target is not known. Sequencing used immunoSEQ multiplex PCR; TCRdb keeps in-frame clones, though not all of them. Of roughly 1,500 clones listed, 21% were seen once; the top ten hold approximately 17%. The data stem from a study of T cells in localized non-small cell lung cancer. Findings of the study overall: Higher adjacent-lung clonality was associated with shorter survival. Adjacent uninvolved lung had the highest clonality, suggesting focused antigen responses.

The J segment lost 5 bases and the V segment lost 0 bases, leaving 7 bases of the junction unmatched. This CDR3 contains 16 residues. The chain combines TRBV23-1 with TRBJ1-2; 9 nucleotides match TRBD1. TRBV23-1 is treated as an ORF (open reading frame) with a function not yet certain. This TCR came from a woman aged 35-75 years with stage I lung adenocarcinoma. The starting material was normal lung tissue next to the tumor, obtained before any cancer treatment. CDR3: CASSQSTGQGWYGYTF. CDR3 nucleotides: TGCGCCAGCAGTCAATCTACCGGACAGGGGTGGTATGGCTACACCTTC.